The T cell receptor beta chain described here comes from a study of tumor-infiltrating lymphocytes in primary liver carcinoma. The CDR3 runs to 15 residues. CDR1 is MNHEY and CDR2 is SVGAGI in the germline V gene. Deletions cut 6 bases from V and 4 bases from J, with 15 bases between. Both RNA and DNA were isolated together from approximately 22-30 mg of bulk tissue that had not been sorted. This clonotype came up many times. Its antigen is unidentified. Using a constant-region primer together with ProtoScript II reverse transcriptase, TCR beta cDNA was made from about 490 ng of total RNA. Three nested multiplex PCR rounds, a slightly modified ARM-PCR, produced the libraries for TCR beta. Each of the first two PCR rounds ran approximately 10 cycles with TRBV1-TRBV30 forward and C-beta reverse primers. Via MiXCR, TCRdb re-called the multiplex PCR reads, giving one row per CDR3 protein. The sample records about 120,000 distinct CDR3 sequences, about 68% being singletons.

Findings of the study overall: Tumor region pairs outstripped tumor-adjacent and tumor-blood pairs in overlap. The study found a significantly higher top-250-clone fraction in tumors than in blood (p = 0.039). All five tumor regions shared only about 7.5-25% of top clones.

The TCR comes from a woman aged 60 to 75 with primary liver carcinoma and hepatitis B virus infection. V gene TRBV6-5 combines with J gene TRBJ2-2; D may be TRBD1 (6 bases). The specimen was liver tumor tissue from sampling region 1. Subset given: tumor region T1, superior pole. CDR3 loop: CASRGASLLTGELFF. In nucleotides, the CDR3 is TGTGCCAGCAGGGGGGCTTCTCTCCTCACCGGGGAGCTGTTTTTT.